This TCR beta chain emerged from a study of blood T cell repertoires in COVID-19. Whole-study context: Whether acute or convalescent, the COVID-19 samples came from the United States, Italy and Spain. PBMCs, B-cell-depleted T cells, or T cells provided the cDNA or gDNA that made up the material.

In this sample, this clone turned up a few times. After removal of 6 bases from V and 1 base from J, the junction contained 6 bases not matched to a gene. Germline V gene data show CDR1 as MNHEY and CDR2 as SVGAGI. The length of the CDR3 is 15 residues. In the original analysis: Estimation of nucleated cell counts was performed using reference gene primer amplification. The assay was immunoSEQ multiplex PCR, and TCRdb's table has in-frame clones only and misses some. V and J calls and clone size follow that table, whereas D and trimming were derived from the DNA. Of tens of thousands of clones listed, about 84% were seen once; the top ten hold 7.2%.

The clonotype originates from a man in his 60s with acute or convalescent COVID-19. The V and J genes are TRBV6-5 and TRBJ2-5; TRBD2 aligns across 9 bases. Sequencing used peripheral blood. The CDR3 coding sequence is TGTGCCAGCAGGTATAGCGGGGGTCCCCAAGAGACCCAGTACTTC. Residues: CASRYSGGPQETQYF.